Below are 28 T cell receptor beta chains sequenced from a single sample in a study of T cell responses to AZD1222 COVID-19 vaccine (dated by TCRdb to the early 2020s). Libraries were made using the immunoSEQ multiplex PCR assay. TCRdb provides this immuneACCESS table in a form limited to in-frame rearrangements. Some clones are lacking; in checked studies, under half of them reflect an unresolved V gene, and why the rest are absent is not known. Across this sample there are around 150,000 clones, with under 95% seen only once. The ten largest account for about 3.6% of the sample. Sample time point, as interpreted from the label and publication: about 28 days (+/-7) after the second vaccine dose. The source material was peripheral blood, sampled 28 days after the second AZD1222 dose. The receptors come from an adult who received the AZD1222 COVID-19 vaccine.

The chain is built from TRBV24-1 and TRBJ2-1; D is perhaps TRBD2 (7 bases). Trimming removed 0 bases at V and 6 bases at J, with 8 bases between. The CDR3 consists of 14 residues. Germline V gene lookup returns CDR1 KGHDR and CDR2 SFDVKD. CDR3: CATSDLRGGNEQFF. CDR3 coding DNA: TGTGCCACCAGTGATTTGAGGGGGGGCAATGAGCAGTTCTTC.

The V gene is TRBV18, the J gene TRBJ1-4; no firm D call. V was cut by 2 bases and J by 8 bases, with 9 bases left in between. The CDR3 sequence is 13 residues long. Germline V gene lookup returns CDR1 KGHSH and CDR2 LQKENI. The CDR3 DNA is TGTGCCAGCTCACCAGGCCAAGAAGAAAAACTGTTTTTT. Translated, it gives CASSPGQEEKLFF.

The CDR3 sequence is CASSLGQRGDADTQYF. The CDR3 coding sequence is TGCGCCAGCAGCTTGGGCCAGCGGGGTGATGCAGATACGCAGTATTTT. V gene TRBV5-1 combines with J gene TRBJ2-3, with 7 bases aligning to TRBD2. Germline V gene data show CDR1 as SGHRS and CDR2 as YFSETQ. This CDR3 comprises 16 residues. With V trimmed by 0 bases and J by 4 bases, 8 bases remained unmatched.

This clone was seen once. The chain couples TRBV30 to TRBJ1-2; the D gene is possibly TRBD1 (5 bases). Germline V gives CDR1 GTSNPN, CDR2 SVGIG (reference sequence). The V gene lost 1 base and the J gene lost 6 bases, with 9 bases spanning the gap. The CDR3 runs 12 residues. The CDR3 coding sequence is TGTGCCTGGAGTGGGGGCGGTGATGGCTACACCTTC. It is translated as CAWSGGGDGYTF. The full variable domain, completed using reference TRBV30 and TRBJ1-2, is SQTIHQWPATLVQPVGSPLSLECTVEGTSNPNLYWYRQAAGRGLQLLFYSVGIGQISSEVPQNLSASRPQDRQFILSSKKLLLSDSGFYLCAWSGGGDGYTFGSGTRLTVV.

V and J are TRBV29-1 and TRBJ1-6; 9 bases match TRBD1. The CDR3 has 14 residues. The V and J ends lost 6 bases and 13 bases, in that order; junction bases with no gene match: 13. In germline, CDR1 is SQVTM, CDR2 ANQGSEA. CDR3: CSVGQTGGKGPLHF. CDR3 nucleotide sequence: TGCAGCGTCGGCCAGACAGGGGGGAAAGGGCCCCTCCACTTT.

The V and J genes are TRBV19 and TRBJ2-7, with TRBD1 matching 9 bases. CDR1 and CDR2 (germline): LNHDA, SQIVND (reference sequence). CDR3 length: 14 residues. V lost 3 bases and J lost 3; bases outside the gene matches: 3. The CDR3 spells CASSIGTGSYEQYF. The CDR3 nucleotides read TGTGCCAGTAGTATTGGGACAGGGAGCTACGAGCAGTACTTC.

This sequence joins TRBV6-5 and TRBJ2-2; 9 bases fit TRBD2. Germline CDR1 is MNHEY and CDR2 is SVGAGI. CDR3 length equals 14 residues. With 8 bases clipped from V and 3 bases from J, the junction kept 4 bases outside the gene matches. The CDR3 region has the DNA TGTGCCAGCTCGCGGGAGGGCGACACCGGGGAGCTGTTTTTT. Translating gives CASSREGDTGELFF.

This chain connects TRBV12-3 or TRBV12-4 to TRBJ2-7, with D unresolved. V gave up 2 bases and J gave up 4 bases, with 9 bases separating them. This CDR3 region has 13 residues. This chain's CDR3 is CASSLRANYEQYF. The CDR3 DNA follows: TGTGCCAGCAGTTTACGGGCCAATTACGAGCAGTACTTC.

This clone was observed a single time. The chain joins TRBV7-8 to TRBJ1-6; 9 nucleotides line up with TRBD1. This CDR3 is built from 15 residues. Germline CDR1 and CDR2: SGHVS and FQNEAQ. With V trimmed by 7 bases and J by 11 bases, 12 bases remained unmatched. As DNA, the CDR3 is TGTGCCAGCATGAGAACGGGACAGGGTGGAACACCCCTCCACTTT. Translating gives CASMRTGQGGTPLHF.

The V gene is TRBV10-3, the J gene TRBJ2-3; unclear D gene. Germline CDR1 and CDR2: ENHRY and SYGVKD. V lost 0 bases, J lost 0 bases, and 10 bases lay in between. The CDR3 contains 16 residues. The CDR3 loop reads CAISESFDVSTDTQYF. DNA for the CDR3: TGTGCCATCAGTGAGTCATTTGACGTTAGCACAGATACGCAGTATTTT.

The V call is TRBV10-3, the J call TRBJ1-5; D is unclear. This CDR3 comprises 15 residues. V gave up 10 bases and J gave up 0 bases, with 16 bases separating them. Germline V lookup: CDR1 ENHRY, CDR2 SYGVKD. The CDR3 reads CATLSGLNSNQPQHF. As DNA, the CDR3 is TGTGCCACCCTGTCCGGGCTTAATAGCAATCAGCCCCAGCATTTT.

This chain joins TRBV11-2 and TRBJ2-7; 9 bases match TRBD2. The CDR3 loop spans 12 amino acids. J lost 3 bases, V lost 11 bases, and 5 bases had no gene match. Looked up from germline, CDR1 is SGHAT and CDR2 is FQNNGV. The DNA of the CDR3 is TGTGCCTTCCTAGCGGGAATCTACGAGCAGTACTTC. This encodes CAFLAGIYEQYF.

The rearrangement joins TRBV7-2 to TRBJ2-1; 8 bases fit TRBD2. Germline V gives CDR1 SGHTA, CDR2 FQGNSA. This CDR3 is built from 18 residues. V shed 1 base and J 4 bases; nucleotides not matched to a gene: 12. CDR3 residues: CASSLVPRVAGLYNEQFF. DNA of the CDR3: TGTGCCAGCAGCTTAGTCCCGAGGGTAGCGGGACTATACAATGAGCAGTTCTTC.

The V and J genes are TRBV18 and TRBJ1-2; 8 bases line up with TRBD1. J lost 4 bases, V lost 2 bases, and 9 bases had no gene match. The CDR3 runs 16 residues. Germline V gene sequence: CDR1 KGHSH, CDR2 LQKENI. The CDR3 bases are TGTGCCAGCTCACCATCGTCGGATACAGGGGGCTATGGCTACACCTTC. Translation gives CASSPSSDTGGYGYTF.

This chain uses TRBV9 with TRBJ2-3, with 8 bases fitting TRBD1. Germline lookup yields CDR1 SGDLS and CDR2 YYNGEE. J lost 6 bases, V lost 3 bases, and 9 bases had no gene match. The CDR3 is 15 amino acids. CDR3 residues: CASSAGTGLPDTQYF. CDR3 bases: TGTGCCAGCAGCGCCGGGACAGGCCTCCCGGATACGCAGTATTTT. Based on the CDR3 plus reference TRBV9 and TRBJ2-3, the full variable domain is DSGVTQTPKHLITATGQRVTLRCSPRSGDLSVYWYQQSLDQGLQFLIQYYNGEERAKGNILERFSAQQFPDLHSELNLSSLELGDSALYFCASSAGTGLPDTQYFGPGTRLTVL.

The rearrangement joins TRBV7-2 to TRBJ1-6; the D gene is possibly TRBD1 (6 bases). CDR3 length equals 15 residues. V gave up 3 bases and J gave up 3 bases, with 9 bases separating them. The germline V gene encodes CDR1 SGHTA and CDR2 FQGNSA. The DNA of the CDR3 is TGTGCCAGCAGCTTTGGACAGAGCTATAATTCACCCCTCCACTTT. Amino acid sequence: CASSFGQSYNSPLHF.

The chain combines TRBV6-2 or TRBV6-3 with TRBJ2-1; 13 bases match TRBD2. Germline lookup yields CDR1 MNHEY and CDR2 SVGEGT. Trimming removed 4 bases from V and 4 bases from J; junction bases left unmatched: 10. This CDR3 has 18 residues. As DNA, the CDR3 is TGTGCCAGCAGTTTTTCCGGGACTAGCGGGATACCATACAATGAGCAGTTCTTC. Protein sequence: CASSFSGTSGIPYNEQFF.

This rearrangement joins TRBV2 to TRBJ1-2; D is undetermined. The CDR3 is 11 amino acids. Trimming removed 7 bases at V and 6 bases at J, with 9 bases between. Looked up from germline, CDR1 is SNHLY and CDR2 is FYNNEI. CDR3 in amino acids: CASTPEDGYTF. The CDR3 coding sequence is TGTGCCAGCACCCCCGAGGATGGCTACACCTTC.

The V call is TRBV5-1, the J call TRBJ1-4; 10 bases map to TRBD1. The V gene end was trimmed by 4 bases and the J gene end by 0 bases; junction bases not matched to a gene: 9. The CDR3 covers 18 residues. Germline values: CDR1 SGHRS, CDR2 YFSETQ. Written as DNA, the CDR3 is TGCGCCAGCAGCCGTGGGACAGGGGAAATTGCAACTAATGAAAAACTGTTTTTT. Amino acid sequence: CASSRGTGEIATNEKLFF.

The V gene is TRBV5-4, the J gene TRBJ2-2; 8 nucleotides match TRBD2. CDR3 length: 15 residues. The V gene end was trimmed by 2 bases and the J gene end by 5 bases; junction bases not matched to a gene: 5. Germline assignment: CDR1 SGHNT and CDR2 YYREEE (reference sequence). The CDR3 sequence is CASSFSSSGTGELFF. The DNA of the CDR3 is TGTGCCAGCAGCTTCTCGTCTAGCGGGACCGGGGAGCTGTTTTTT.

The chain employs TRBV9 and TRBJ2-3; D ambiguous. The germline V gene encodes CDR1 SGDLS and CDR2 YYNGEE. Trimming took 0 bases from V and 3 from J, leaving 14 bases between them. The CDR3 runs to 16 residues. The CDR3 loop is CASSVGTNSFTDTQYF. In nucleotides, the CDR3 is TGTGCCAGCAGCGTAGGCACGAACAGTTTTACAGATACGCAGTATTTT.

The gene calls are TRBV18 and TRBJ1-5, with D unclear. Trimming took off 3 bases at V and 5 bases at J, with 14 bases between the two ends. CDR3 size: 15 residues. Germline V gives CDR1 KGHSH, CDR2 LQKENI. CDR3 sequence: CASSPGFPRDQPQHF. The CDR3 nucleotides read TGTGCCAGCTCACCGGGGTTCCCGAGGGATCAGCCCCAGCATTTT.

The V and J genes are TRBV12-5 and TRBJ2-1; 11 nucleotides agree with TRBD2. The CDR3 loop spans 16 amino acids. The germline V gene has CDR1 LGHNT and CDR2 FRNRAP. After removal of 0 bases from V and 9 bases from J, the junction contained 7 bases not matched to a gene. The CDR3 loop is CASGLVLAGETGEQFF. The CDR3, as DNA: TGTGCTAGTGGTTTGGTACTAGCGGGAGAAACGGGTGAGCAGTTCTTC.

The rearrangement links TRBV5-6 to TRBJ1-2; no definite D call. Trimming removed 1 base from V and 4 bases from J, with 11 bases in between. The germline CDR1 and CDR2 sequences are SGHDT and YYEEEE. This CDR3 region has 14 residues. The CDR3 here is CASSLPSLGYGYTF. Here the CDR3 DNA reads TGTGCCAGCAGCTTGCCGAGCTTGGGCTATGGCTACACCTTC.

The chain combines TRBV7-2 with TRBJ2-7, with D perhaps TRBD2 (5 bases). CDR3 size: 15 residues. The V and J ends lost 4 bases and 1 base respectively, with 14 bases between them. Germline-derived CDR1 and CDR2 are SGHTA and FQGNSA. The CDR3: CASSSAGRTSYEQYF. Here the CDR3 DNA reads TGTGCCAGCAGCTCCGCCGGACGGACTTCCTACGAGCAGTACTTC.

The chain carries TRBV21-1 and TRBJ1-1; the tabulated D call, TRBD1, remains unverified against the DNA. TRBV21-1 is labeled a pseudogene. CDR3 size: 18 residues. The CDR3, as DNA: TGTGCCAGCAGCAAAAAACCGCCGCTGGGGGACAGGGGAATTGAAGCTTTCTTT. This translates into CASSKKPPLGDRGIEAFF.

The chain is built from TRBV9 and TRBJ2-7; D remains unclear. From germline, CDR1 is SGDLS and CDR2 YYNGEE. Trimming shortened V by 0 bases and J by 6 bases, and 13 bases separated the two germline ends. The CDR3 contains 14 residues. CDR3 DNA sequence: TGTGCCAGCAGCGTAGATGTGGCATCGGGCGAGCAGTACTTC. Protein product: CASSVDVASGEQYF.

The chain uses TRBV4-1 and TRBJ2-5; TRBD2 aligns across 8 bases. The CDR3 has 16 residues. The V segment lost 1 base and the J segment 7 bases; nucleotides outside the gene matches: 11. From germline, CDR1 is MGHRA and CDR2 YSYEKL. CDR3: CASSQGAGVVLGTQYF. The DNA for the CDR3 is TGCGCCAGCAGCCAAGGAGCGGGAGTCGTACTGGGGACCCAGTACTTC.